These T cell receptor beta chains were read from a single sample in a study of shared clonotypes between healthy human individuals. TCRdb keeps only in-frame clones here, not all; method: immunoSEQ multiplex PCR. The profile shows about 2.1 million clones, just over 90% of them singletons. Material: naive CD8+ T cells from PBMCs. Receptors were obtained from a man aged 18 to 30 in good health. Some clones in this sample may be carry-over from other donors' samples. Both conserved end residues are part of each CDR3. D genes are given only for firm matches. Clone size appears in some rows only: once, few, many, or a class for an expanded clone.

>NA|TRBJ1-2|TRBV11-2|NA
CASSLSNDYGYTF
TGTGCCAGCAGCTTATCAAACGACTATGGCTACACCTTC
>NA|TRBJ2-7|TRBV28|NA
CASSPRGSGFHEQYF
TGTGCCAGCAGTCCCCGGGGCAGCGGGTTCCACGAGCAGTACTTC
>NA|TRBJ2-7|TRBV5-6|TRBD2
CASSLASASGRSQYEQYF
TGTGCCAGCAGCTTGGCCTCGGCTAGCGGGAGGAGCCAGTACGAGCAGTACTTC
>once|TRBJ1-3|TRBV10-3|TRBD1
CAISTGQHGNTIYF
TGTGCCATCAGTACGGGACAGCATGGAAACACCATATATTTT
>NA|TRBJ2-1|TRBV11-2|NA
CASSSPGLNEQFF
TGTGCCAGCAGCTCCCCCGGTCTCAATGAGCAGTTCTTC
>NA|TRBJ2-7|TRBV10-3|NA
CAISEASQPFSYEQYF
TGTGCCATCAGTGAGGCTAGTCAGCCCTTCTCCTACGAGCAGTACTTC
>NA|TRBJ2-2|TRBV7-9|NA
CASSGTATVFAGELFF
TGTGCCAGCAGCGGGACGGCGACGGTCTTCGCCGGGGAGCTGTTTTTT
>once|TRBJ1-4|TRBV6-6|NA
CASSYSVLAELEKLFF
TGTGCCAGCAGTTACTCGGTTTTGGCAGAACTAGAAAAACTGTTTTTT
>NA|TRBJ2-7|TRBV27|NA
CASSRSYGTGTYEQYF
TGTGCCAGCAGCCGCTCCTACGGGACGGGGACCTACGAGCAGTACTTC
>NA|TRBJ2-4|TRBV5-1|NA
CASSLGDTSTKNIQYF
TGCGCCAGCAGCTTGGGGGATACCTCTACCAAAAACATTCAGTACTTC
>NA|TRBJ2-1|TRBV11-1|TRBD2
CASSLSSGFNEQFF
TGTGCCAGCAGCTTATCTAGCGGGTTTAATGAGCAGTTCTTC
>NA|TRBJ1-2|TRBV19|NA
CASLVNTDSRYGYTF
TGTGCCAGTCTGGTAAACACGGACAGCAGATATGGCTACACCTTC
>NA|TRBJ1-2|TRBV18|NA
CASSPGRGPSPGVNYGYTF
TGTGCCAGCTCACCAGGAAGGGGCCCGAGCCCGGGGGTAAACTATGGCTACACCTTC
>NA|TRBJ2-1|TRBV28|NA
CASRPIPGYANEQFF
TGTGCCAGCAGACCCATCCCGGGCTACGCCAATGAGCAGTTCTTC
>NA|TRBJ1-4|TRBV6-6|NA
CASKATEYGEKLFF
TGTGCCAGCAAGGCGACGGAGTATGGGGAAAAACTGTTTTTT
>NA|TRBJ2-3|TRBV28|NA
CASRTSSWGHTNTQYF
TGTGCCAGCCGTACCTCCTCTTGGGGACACACGAATACGCAGTATTTT
>NA|TRBJ2-1|TRBV7-6|NA
CASSLTLEHNEQFF
TGTGCCAGCAGCTTAACCCTAGAACACAATGAGCAGTTCTTC
>NA|TRBJ2-5|TRBV7-9|NA
CASSFLNETQYF
TGTGCCAGCAGCTTTCTTAACGAGACCCAGTACTTC
>NA|TRBJ2-7|TRBV28|NA
CASSLGEATTPDEQYF
TGTGCCAGCAGTTTAGGGGAGGCGACCACTCCTGACGAGCAGTACTTC
>NA|TRBJ2-7|TRBV10-3|NA
CAISEMGRDDTYEQYF
TGTGCCATCAGTGAGATGGGCAGGGACGACACCTACGAGCAGTACTTC
>NA|TRBJ1-1|TRBV9|NA
CASSVASGATEAFF
TGTGCCAGCAGCGTAGCGTCAGGGGCCACTGAAGCTTTCTTT
>NA|TRBJ2-1|TRBV5-6|TRBD1
CASSVGQGDNEQFF
TGTGCCAGCAGCGTAGGACAGGGTGACAATGAGCAGTTCTTC